The rows below give T cell receptor beta chains drawn from one sample of a study of CD8+CD57+ T cells in acquired aplastic anemia. TCRdb re-derived calls from the reads in MiXCR, one entry per CDR3 protein. Altogether more than 150,000 distinct CDR3 sequences are present, less than 60% being singletons, with the ten largest covering around 1.8%. The sample was sorted CD4+, CD8+, or CD8+CD57+ T cells (not recorded which) from PBMCs. These receptors were taken from a human donor with aplastic anemia. Each CDR3 is given with its conserved first and last residue. Each record gives: clone size, V gene, J gene, D gene, CDR3 protein, CDR3 DNA. The D gene is left open where the match is weak. For some rows the clone size is stated as once, few or many, or as a class when expanded; others skip it.

many	TRBV24-1	TRBJ1-1	TRBD1	CATSANRRQGKADGTEAFF	TGTGCCACCAGTGCCAACCGCCGACAGGGAAAGGCCGACGGCACTGAAGCTTTCTTT
many	TRBV12-3/TRBV12-4	TRBJ2-3	.	CASRIEGLTDTQYF	TGTGCCAGCAGAATCGAGGGTCTCACAGATACGCAGTATTTT
many	TRBV25-1	TRBJ2-5	TRBD1	CASSDETGEKETQYF	TGTGCCAGCAGTGATGAGACAGGGGAGAAGGAGACCCAGTACTTC
.	TRBV7-2	TRBJ1-2	.	CASSLTPGTNYGYTF	TGTGCCAGCAGCTTAACCCCGGGGACTAACTATGGCTACACCTTC
.	TRBV25-1	TRBJ1-1	.	CASSDTALGILNTEAFF	TGTGCCAGCAGTGACACGGCCTTAGGGATCCTGAACACTGAAGCTTTCTTT
.	TRBV10-3	TRBJ2-5	TRBD2	CAISEIAGGEETQYF	TGTGCCATCAGTGAGATAGCGGGAGGTGAGGAGACCCAGTACTTC
many	TRBV4-1	TRBJ2-7	.	CASSQERGRDEQYF	TGCGCCAGCAGCCAAGAGAGGGGGAGGGACGAGCAGTACTTC
.	TRBV29-1	TRBJ1-2	.	CSVDGQEDKPYGYTF	TGCAGCGTTGACGGGCAGGAAGATAAACCCTATGGCTACACCTTC
.	TRBV18	TRBJ2-3	.	CASRTTDTQYF	TGTGCCAGCCGAACTACAGATACGCAGTATTTT
many	TRBV9	TRBJ1-2	.	CASSNTGKDGYTF	TGTGCCAGCAGTAACACCGGCAAGGATGGCTACACCTTC
.	TRBV4-2	TRBJ1-2	.	CASSQDASGGGGYGYTF	TGTGCCAGCAGCCAAGATGCGAGCGGGGGAGGTGGCTATGGCTACACCTTC
many	TRBV15	TRBJ1-4	.	CATSRGAEKLFF	TGTGCCACCAGCAGAGGCGCTGAAAAACTGTTTTTT
.	TRBV19	TRBJ2-3	.	CASSDETRTGDTQYF	TGTGCCAGTAGCGATGAAACCCGTACAGGGGATACGCAGTATTTT
.	TRBV30	TRBJ2-1	TRBD2	CAWSVWGGSYNEQFF	TGTGCCTGGAGTGTATGGGGGGGCTCCTACAATGAGCAGTTCTTC
few	TRBV15	TRBJ2-1	.	CATSRDTDDEQFF	TGTGCCACCAGCAGAGATACGGATGATGAGCAGTTCTTC
.	TRBV10-3	TRBJ1-1	.	CAISESRGEAFF	TGTGCCATCAGTGAGTCGAGGGGTGAAGCTTTCTTT
.	TRBV20-1	TRBJ2-5	TRBD1	CSADRGGETQYF	TGCAGTGCCGACAGGGGGGGAGAGACCCAGTACTTC
many	TRBV2	TRBJ1-2	.	CALLSTLANYGYTF	TGCGCTCTTCTTTCCACTCTAGCTAACTATGGCTACACCTTC
few	TRBV3-1	TRBJ1-6	.	CASSQDKEGEWTYNSPLHF	TGTGCCAGCAGCCAAGATAAGGAGGGGGAATGGACCTATAATTCACCCCTCCACTTT
.	TRBV2	TRBJ2-3	.	CASNGQSLDTQYF	TGTGCCAGCAATGGACAGAGTCTGGATACGCAGTATTTT
.	TRBV2	TRBJ1-6	.	CASSPSGYNSPLHF	TGTGCCAGCAGCCCAAGCGGCTATAATTCACCCCTCCACTTT
many	TRBV5-8	TRBJ2-3	TRBD2	CASSLELAGDTQYF	TGTGCCAGCAGCTTGGAGCTAGCGGGAGACACGCAGTATTTT
many	TRBV5-4	TRBJ2-1	.	CASSSPGVAQFF	TGTGCCAGCAGCTCGCCCGGGGTTGCGCAGTTCTTC
many	TRBV20-1	TRBJ2-7	.	CSAREGRGRGDEQYF	TGCAGTGCTAGAGAGGGCCGGGGGCGCGGGGACGAGCAGTACTTC
.	TRBV25-1	TRBJ2-5	.	CASSEMHDYPGGTQYF	TGTGCCAGCAGTGAAATGCACGACTACCCCGGTGGAACCCAGTACTTC
many	TRBV2	TRBJ2-6	.	CASIPSRGSAPSGANVLTF	TGTGCCAGCATACCAAGTCGGGGCAGTGCACCCTCTGGGGCCAACGTCCTGACTTTC
.	TRBV25-1	TRBJ2-5	TRBD1	CASSNDRVVGETQYF	TGTGCCAGCAGTAACGACAGGGTGGTAGGGGAGACCCAGTACTTC
many	TRBV28	TRBJ1-6	TRBD1	CASSLDDRAVNF	TGTGCCAGCAGTTTAGACGACAGGGCCGTAAACTTT
once	TRBV19	TRBJ2-5	TRBD1	CASRPGTGTQYF	TGTGCCAGTAGACCCGGGACAGGGACCCAGTACTTC
many	TRBV7-9	TRBJ1-1	.	CASSLRGQAEAFF	TGTGCCAGCAGCTTACGGGGGCAGGCTGAAGCTTTCTTT
.	TRBV2	TRBJ1-2	.	CASSGNLNYGYTF	TGTGCCAGCAGTGGTAACCTTAACTATGGCTACACCTTC
.	TRBV2	TRBJ2-7	TRBD1	CASRDGTAEYEQYF	TGTGCCAGCAGAGACGGGACAGCAGAATACGAGCAGTACTTC
many	TRBV7-2	TRBJ1-5	.	CASSFGRSQPQHF	TGTGCCAGCAGCTTCGGTCGCAGTCAGCCCCAGCATTTT
.	TRBV6-5	TRBJ2-6	.	CASSYNSGANVLTF	TGTGCCAGCAGTTACAACTCTGGGGCCAACGTCCTGACTTTC
.	TRBV7-8	TRBJ1-2	.	CASSLSTGSSYGYTF	TGTGCCAGCAGCTTATCCACGGGTTCCAGCTATGGCTACACCTTC
many	TRBV20-1	TRBJ2-5	TRBD2	CSARQGASGGAGTQYF	TGCAGTGCAAGACAGGGGGCTAGCGGGGGGGCTGGGACCCAGTACTTC
many	TRBV11-3	TRBJ2-7	.	CAELSSKIGYEQYF	TGTGCCGAGCTTAGTTCTAAGATTGGGTACGAGCAGTACTTC
few	TRBV2	TRBJ2-1	.	CASSEARVVDEQFF	TGTGCCAGCAGTGAAGCACGGGTTGTTGATGAGCAGTTCTTC
many	TRBV11-2	TRBJ1-6	.	CASSLEPGPNSPLHF	TGTGCCAGCAGCTTAGAACCAGGGCCTAATTCACCCCTCCACTTT
.	TRBV7-9	TRBJ2-5	TRBD2	CASSPMRTSGSETQYF	TGTGCCAGCAGCCCGATGCGGACTAGCGGGAGTGAGACCCAGTACTTC
.	TRBV10-3	TRBJ1-5	.	CAICESSSNQPQHF	TGTGCCATCTGTGAGTCGTCCTCAAATCAGCCCCAGCATTTT
many	TRBV12-3/TRBV12-4	TRBJ1-2	.	CASRKVDGYTF	TGTGCCAGCAGGAAGGTGGATGGCTACACCTTC
many	TRBV7-9	TRBJ2-7	.	CASSHFNRGNFYEQYF	TGTGCCAGCAGCCATTTCAACCGGGGAAACTTCTACGAGCAGTACTTC
.	TRBV12-3/TRBV12-4	TRBJ1-2	.	CASIPGGTDYGYTF	TGTGCCAGCATTCCCGGGGGCACGGACTATGGCTACACCTTC
.	TRBV19	TRBJ1-2	.	CASTASGHGYTF	TGTGCCAGTACCGCCTCAGGGCATGGCTACACCTTC
many	TRBV5-4	TRBJ1-5	.	CASSSWGNSNQPQHF	TGTGCCAGCAGCAGTTGGGGGAACAGCAATCAGCCCCAGCATTTT
.	TRBV20-1	TRBJ1-2	.	CSGVGEANYGYTF	TGCAGTGGGGTTGGGGAGGCAAACTATGGCTACACCTTC
.	TRBV7-6	TRBJ2-5	TRBD2	CASSQWRGEQETQYF	TGTGCCAGCAGCCAATGGCGGGGGGAACAAGAGACCCAGTACTTC
.	TRBV24-1	TRBJ1-2	TRBD1	CATSDTGTAYGYTF	TGTGCCACCAGTGATACAGGGACAGCCTATGGCTACACCTTC
many	TRBV6-1	TRBJ1-1	TRBD1	CASSRQGRNTEAFF	TGTGCCAGCAGCAGACAGGGTAGAAACACTGAAGCTTTCTTT
many	TRBV24-1	TRBJ2-1	TRBD2	CATSPPGLAGGNYNEQFF	TGTGCCACCAGTCCCCCGGGACTAGCGGGAGGCAACTACAATGAGCAGTTCTTC
many	TRBV7-2	TRBJ1-2	TRBD1	CASSTGQGDYGYTF	TGTGCCAGCAGCACCGGACAGGGGGACTATGGCTACACCTTC
.	TRBV7-3	TRBJ2-2	.	CASSLTSAGSHTGELFF	TGTGCCAGCAGCTTAACTTCCGCGGGGTCGCACACCGGGGAGCTGTTTTTT
many	TRBV24-1	TRBJ2-7	.	CATSRPGTREQYF	TGTGCCACCAGCCGGCCGGGAACGAGGGAGCAGTACTTC
many	TRBV19	TRBJ1-2	.	CASSIAGGSYGYTF	TGTGCCAGTAGTATAGCCGGGGGAAGCTATGGCTACACCTTC
.	TRBV12-3/TRBV12-4	TRBJ2-7	.	CASSLVGRAGEQYF	TGTGCCAGCAGTTTAGTGGGCAGGGCGGGCGAGCAGTACTTC